This TCR beta chain was obtained from a study of T cell changes during pregnancy in multiple sclerosis. The length of the CDR3 is 15 residues. CDR1 is SNHLY, CDR2 FYNNEI, per germline. Trimming shortened V by 4 bases and J by 0 bases, and 12 bases separated the two germline ends. Here immunoSEQ multiplex PCR was the method, and the copy in TCRdb shows in-frame clones only, minus some. The table has roughly 23,000 clones, more than 80% seen once. Sequencing used CD4+ T cells from peripheral blood mononuclear cells, obtained in the third trimester of pregnancy. The sequence derives from a female donor in good health, enrolled as a control in a pregnancy study. The chain is built from TRBV2 and TRBJ1-1; no definite D call. The DNA for the CDR3 is TGTGCCAGCAGTGGGAGTGGCAGCTTGAACACTGAAGCTTTCTTT. Translated: CASSGSGSLNTEAFF. Complete variable domain (other parts from reference TRBV2 and TRBJ1-1): EPEVTQTPSHQVTQMGQEVILRCVPISNHLYFYWYRQILGQKVEFLVSFYNNEISEKSEIFDDQFSVERPDGSNFTLKIRSTKLEDSAMYFCASSGSGSLNTEAFFGQGTRLTVV.